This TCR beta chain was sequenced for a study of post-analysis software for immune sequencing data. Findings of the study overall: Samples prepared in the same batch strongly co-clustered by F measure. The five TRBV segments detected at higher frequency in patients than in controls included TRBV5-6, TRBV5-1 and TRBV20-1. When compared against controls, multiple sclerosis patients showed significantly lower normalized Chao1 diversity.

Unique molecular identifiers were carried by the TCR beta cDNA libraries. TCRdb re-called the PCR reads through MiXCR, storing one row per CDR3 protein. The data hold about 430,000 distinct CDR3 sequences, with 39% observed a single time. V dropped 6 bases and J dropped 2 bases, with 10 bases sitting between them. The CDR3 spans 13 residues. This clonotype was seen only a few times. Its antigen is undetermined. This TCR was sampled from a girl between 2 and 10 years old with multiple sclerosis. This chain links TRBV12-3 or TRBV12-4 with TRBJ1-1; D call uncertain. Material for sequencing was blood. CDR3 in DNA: TGTGCCAGCAGCCTGTCCACAAACACTGAAGCTTTCTTT. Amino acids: CASSLSTNTEAFF.